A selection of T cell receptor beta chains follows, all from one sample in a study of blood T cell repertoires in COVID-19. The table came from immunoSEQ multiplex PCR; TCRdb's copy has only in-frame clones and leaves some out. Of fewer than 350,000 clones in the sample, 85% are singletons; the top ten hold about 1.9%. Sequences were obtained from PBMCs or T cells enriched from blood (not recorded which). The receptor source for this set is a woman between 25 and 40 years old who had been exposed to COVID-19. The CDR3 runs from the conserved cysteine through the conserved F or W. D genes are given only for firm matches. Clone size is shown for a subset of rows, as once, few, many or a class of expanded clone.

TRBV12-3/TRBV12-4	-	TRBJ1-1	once	TGTGCCAGCAGTTTAACGGTGGACACTGAAGCTTTCTTT	CASSLTVDTEAFF
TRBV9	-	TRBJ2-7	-	TGTGCCAGCAGCGTAGTCTCGGACGAGCAGTACTTC	CASSVVSDEQYF
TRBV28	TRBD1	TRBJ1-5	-	TGTGCCAGCAGGACCCCGGGACAGGGGCAGGACAATCAGCCCCAGCATTTT	CASRTPGQGQDNQPQHF
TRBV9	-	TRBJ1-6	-	TGTGCCAGCAGCCTCCGACGGAGCAATTCACCCCTCCACTTT	CASSLRRSNSPLHF
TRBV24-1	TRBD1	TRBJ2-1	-	TGTGCCACCAGTGATGCCGGGACAGGGATCTACAATGAGCAGTTCTTC	CATSDAGTGIYNEQFF
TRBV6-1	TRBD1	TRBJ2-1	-	TGTGCCAGCAGTGATCAGGGGGCCTATGAGCAGTTCTTC	CASSDQGAYEQFF
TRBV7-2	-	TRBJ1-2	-	TGTGCCAGCGGACAAAGGGGCGCCCCTGGCTACACCTTC	CASGQRGAPGYTF
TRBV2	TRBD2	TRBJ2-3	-	TGTGCCAGCATGTGGACTAGCGGGAGGGTTGGCACAGATACGCAGTATTTT	CASMWTSGRVGTDTQYF
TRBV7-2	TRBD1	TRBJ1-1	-	TGTGCCAGCAGTCAACACAGGGGGACTGAAGCTTTCTTT	CASSQHRGTEAFF
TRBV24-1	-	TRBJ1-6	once	TGTGCCACCAGTGATAAGGGGTTTGGGTCACCCCTCCACTTT	CATSDKGFGSPLHF
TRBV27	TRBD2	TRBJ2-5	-	TGTGCCAGCAGTCACCGGGAGGGAGAGACCCAGTACTTC	CASSHREGETQYF
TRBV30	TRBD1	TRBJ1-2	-	TGTGCCCTGACCAGAATCACAGGGGGCGAAGGCTACACCTTC	CALTRITGGEGYTF
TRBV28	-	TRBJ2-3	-	TGTGCCAGCAGTACCCCCCAGGGTCCTAGCACAGATACGCAGTATTTT	CASSTPQGPSTDTQYF
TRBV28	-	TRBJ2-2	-	TGTGCCAGCAGGACAGACATGAACACCGGGGAGCTGTTTTTT	CASRTDMNTGELFF
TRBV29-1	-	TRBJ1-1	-	TGCAGCGTGACCAGGACAGCGAACACTGAAGCTTTCTTT	CSVTRTANTEAFF
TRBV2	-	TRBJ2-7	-	TGTGCCAGCTCGAGCTCCTACGAGCAGTACTTC	CASSSSYEQYF
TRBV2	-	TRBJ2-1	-	TGTGCCAGCACCACGGAGGGGACTAATGAGCAGTTCTTC	CASTTEGTNEQFF
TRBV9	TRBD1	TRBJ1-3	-	TGTGCCAGCAGCGTAGGAACAGGGGCGATCTCTGGAAACACCATATATTTT	CASSVGTGAISGNTIYF
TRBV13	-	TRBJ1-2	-	TGTGCCAGCAGCCAAGGACAGCCTCCCGACTATGGCTACACCTTC	CASSQGQPPDYGYTF
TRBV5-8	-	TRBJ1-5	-	TGTGCCAGCAGAGGGGGTCCCCACCAGCCCCAGCATTTT	CASRGGPHQPQHF
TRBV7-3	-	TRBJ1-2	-	TGTGCCAGCAGCTCCTCGAGGGATGCTGGCTACACCTTC	CASSSSRDAGYTF
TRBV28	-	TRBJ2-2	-	TGTGCCAGCAGTTTACGGGGGTACACCGGGGAGCTGTTTTTT	CASSLRGYTGELFF
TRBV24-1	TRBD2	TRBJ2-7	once	TGTGCCACCAGTGGTACTAGCGGGAGGGCCGCGCAGTACTTC	CATSGTSGRAAQYF
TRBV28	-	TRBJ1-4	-	TGTGCCAGCCGAAACTTAGGGGATGCTAATGAAAAACTGTTTTTT	CASRNLGDANEKLFF
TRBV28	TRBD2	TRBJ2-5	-	TGTGCCAGCGGGACTAGCGGGAGGCCCATCCAAGAGACCCAGTACTTC	CASGTSGRPIQETQYF
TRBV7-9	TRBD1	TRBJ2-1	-	TGTGCCAGCAGCTTGTACCAACAGGGGGAGAATGAGCAGTTCTTC	CASSLYQQGENEQFF
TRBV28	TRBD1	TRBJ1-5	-	TGTGCCAGCAGTCTGACAGGGGGCGTTAGCAATCAGCCCCAGCATTTT	CASSLTGGVSNQPQHF
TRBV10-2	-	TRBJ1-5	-	TGCGCCAGCACAGAACAGGGAAGCAATCAGCCCCAGCATTTT	CASTEQGSNQPQHF
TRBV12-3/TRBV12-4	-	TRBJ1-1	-	TGTGCCAGCAGTCCAGGGGTGGAGGTTGAAGCTTTCTTT	CASSPGVEVEAFF
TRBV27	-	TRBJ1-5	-	TGTGCCAGCAGTCCCGATCAGGATAGCAATCAGCCCCAGCATTTT	CASSPDQDSNQPQHF
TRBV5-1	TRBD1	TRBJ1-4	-	TGCGCCAGCAGCTCCCCGCGGGACAGTACGAATCGGTATGAAAAACTGTTTTTT	CASSSPRDSTNRYEKLFF
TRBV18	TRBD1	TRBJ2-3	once	TGTGCCAGCTCACCACAAATGACAGGGGGTGGTACAGATACGCAGTATTTT	CASSPQMTGGGTDTQYF
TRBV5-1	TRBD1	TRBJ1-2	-	TGCGCCAGCAGCATGATACAGGGGACCTATGGCTACACCTTC	CASSMIQGTYGYTF
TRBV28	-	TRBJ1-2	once	TGTGCCAGCAGTTTATTTTCTGCGCAAGGCTACACCTTC	CASSLFSAQGYTF
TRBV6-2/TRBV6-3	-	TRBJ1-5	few	TGTGCCAGCAGCTTTCAGGGTGTTAGCAATCAGCCCCAGCATTTT	CASSFQGVSNQPQHF